The 23 T cell receptor beta chains given below trace back to one sample, sequenced in a study of shared clonotypes between healthy human individuals. Produced via immunoSEQ multiplex PCR; TCRdb's table is partial and in-frame only. Of around 720,000 clones in the sample, about three quarters were seen once. The sample was memory CD4+ T cells sorted from blood. Subset denoted: CD45RA-negative fraction. The receptors come from a woman aged 25 to 45 in good health.

Points on this clone: A read error may explain this, as a much larger clone is one base away. This specimen includes other DNA sequences encoding the same CDR3. The chain links TRBV27 to TRBJ2-1, with 10 bases that match TRBD2. Germline trimming cut 7 bases from V and 5 bases from J; bases unmatched to any gene: 11. The CDR3 length is 16 residues. Germline V gene sequence: CDR1 MNHEY, CDR2 SMNVEV (reference sequence). CDR3 nucleotides: TGTGCCAGCACTCAACCGGGGCTAGCGGGGGACAATGAGCAGTTCTTC. This encodes CASTQPGLAGDNEQFF.

V usage is TRBV15 and J usage is TRBJ2-5, with 8 bases identical to TRBD1. The CDR3 is made up of 19 amino acids. The V and J ends lost 6 bases and 5 bases, in that order; junction bases with no gene match: 23. Germline lookup yields CDR1 LNHNV and CDR2 YYDKDF (reference sequence). The CDR3 DNA reads as TGTGCCACCAGTATAGAGAGATTTGGACAGGGCAGGGGTAAGGAGACCCAGTACTTC. This codes for CATSIERFGQGRGKETQYF. The entire variable domain, with the rest obtained from reference TRBV15 and TRBJ2-5, is as follows: DAMVIQNPRYQVTQFGKPVTLSCSQTLNHNVMYWYQQKSSQAPKLLFHYYDKDFNNEADTPDNFQSRRPNTSFCFLDIRSPGLGDTAMYLCATSIERFGQGRGKETQYFGPGTRLLVL.

The chain has TRBV28 and TRBJ1-1; 7 nucleotides match TRBD1. The V gene end was trimmed by 5 bases and the J gene end by 8 bases; junction bases not matched to a gene: 8. CDR1 is MDHEN, CDR2 SYDVKM, per germline. The CDR3 is made up of 13 amino acids. This chain's CDR3 is CASSRTGAPEAFF. CDR3 coding DNA: TGTGCCAGCAGTAGAACAGGGGCGCCCGAAGCTTTCTTT.

The CDR3 region has the DNA TGCGCCAGTACGCGGGGTCTAGCGGAATCAAGCTCCTACGAGCAGTACTTC. Translation: CASTRGLAESSSYEQYF. The V and J genes are TRBV5-1 and TRBJ2-7, with 7 bases fitting TRBD2. Germline CDR1 is SGHRS and CDR2 is YFSETQ. With V trimmed by 8 bases and J by 0 bases, 17 bases remained unmatched. The CDR3 covers 17 residues.

This rearrangement joins TRBV4-2 to TRBJ2-7; 11 bases align to TRBD1. Germline CDR1 is LGHNA and CDR2 is YNFKEQ. The junction had 4 bases not matched to a gene; V was cut back by 1 base and J by 2 bases. The CDR3 extends over 16 amino acids. CDR3 bases: TGTGCCAGCAGCCAAGCCGGGACAGGGGGGGCCTACGAGCAGTACTTC. It translates to CASSQAGTGGAYEQYF.

This clone was seen more than once but under ten times. This rearrangement joins TRBV28 to TRBJ2-3; 8 positions match TRBD2. J gave up 5 bases and V 4 bases, and 5 bases lay outside the gene matches. The CDR3 is made up of 14 amino acids. Germline V lookup: CDR1 MDHEN, CDR2 SYDVKM. The DNA for the CDR3 is TGTGCCAGCAGTTCGGGAGGGCCCGTAGATACGCAGTATTTT. Translated, it gives CASSSGGPVDTQYF.

This clone was recorded a few times. This CDR3 reads CASSFRSATEAFF. The CDR3, as DNA: TGTGCCAGCAGCTTCCGATCCGCCACTGAAGCTTTCTTT. The chain employs TRBV7-9 and TRBJ1-1, with D unclear. Germline CDR1 is SEHNR and CDR2 is FQNEAQ (reference sequence). V lost 3 bases to trimming and J lost 4 bases, with 9 bases between them. The CDR3 loop spans 13 amino acids.

The chain carries TRBV18 and TRBJ2-5; no reliable D call. The CDR3 sequence is 14 residues long. Germline values: CDR1 KGHSH, CDR2 LQKENI. The V end lost 0 bases, the J end lost 5 bases, and 10 bases lay between the germline ends. CDR3 sequence: CASSPPVIWETQYF. The CDR3 bases are TGTGCCAGCTCACCACCGGTGATTTGGGAGACCCAGTACTTC.

This sequence joins TRBV27 and TRBJ2-1; 8 bases agree with TRBD2. The length of the CDR3 is 15 residues. The V gene end was trimmed by 0 bases and the J gene end by 7 bases; junction bases not matched to a gene: 5. Per the germline V gene, CDR1 is MNHEY and CDR2 is SMNVEV (reference sequence). CDR3 residues: CASSLSPGGWNEQFF. In DNA, the CDR3 is TGTGCCAGCAGTTTATCGCCGGGAGGGTGGAATGAGCAGTTCTTC.

The chain employs TRBV19 and TRBJ2-1; weak D call: TRBD1 (5 bases). There are 15 residues in the CDR3. CDR1 and CDR2 (germline): LNHDA, SQIVND (reference sequence). Trimming took 8 bases from V and 3 from J, leaving 17 bases between them. The CDR3 loop is CASARSRVNYNEQFF. DNA for the CDR3: TGTGCCAGTGCGAGATCCAGGGTCAACTACAATGAGCAGTTCTTC.

In its sample, this clone was seen a few times. The V call is TRBV19, the J call TRBJ2-7; 9 positions match TRBD1. Looked up from germline, CDR1 is LNHDA and CDR2 is SQIVND (reference sequence). CDR3 size: 16 residues. J lost 7 bases, V lost 1 base, and 11 bases had no gene match. CDR3 coding DNA: TGTGCCAGTAGTATAGGCCCGGGACAGGGTTTAAAGGAGCAGTACTTC. This codes for CASSIGPGQGLKEQYF.

As to this clone: The sample has other DNA sequences that encode this CDR3 too. This sequence joins TRBV6-5 and TRBJ2-1, with 9 positions matching TRBD2. Germline V lookup: CDR1 MNHEY, CDR2 SVGAGI. The CDR3 is 15 amino acids. After removal of 0 bases from V and 4 bases from J, the junction contained 1 base not matched to a gene. CDR3: CASSYSSGSYNEQFF. The DNA for the CDR3 is TGTGCCAGCAGTTACTCTAGCGGGAGTTACAATGAGCAGTTCTTC.

Details on this clone: The sample contains more than one DNA sequence encoding this CDR3. This chain uses TRBV4-1 with TRBJ2-3; perhaps TRBD2 as D (6 bases). Trimming pared 1 base from V and 0 bases from J, leaving 11 bases between. Germline CDR1 reads MGHRA; CDR2 reads YSYEKL. The CDR3 extends over 16 amino acids. The CDR3 DNA follows: TGCGCCAGCAGCCAAGTGGACGGAGGGAGCACAGATACGCAGTATTTT. Translation: CASSQVDGGSTDTQYF.

This rearrangement joins TRBV16 to TRBJ1-1; possible D gene TRBD1, 6 bases. Germline-derived CDR1 and CDR2 are KGHSY and FQNENV. There are 14 residues in the CDR3. V was pared by 7 bases and J by 8 bases, with 20 bases between. CDR3 in amino acids: CASTISGARPEAFF. In DNA, the CDR3 is TGTGCCAGCACCATTTCGGGGGCACGGCCAGAAGCTTTCTTT.

This chain uses TRBV11-3 with TRBJ2-1, with D unclear. There are 15 residues in the CDR3. Germline V CDR1 and CDR2: SGHNT, YENEEA. The germline V and J ends were trimmed by 0 bases and 6 bases, with 12 bases remaining between them. The CDR3 nucleotides are TGTGCCAGCAGCTTAGATTCTGGGTTCCGCAATGAGCAGTTCTTC. It is translated as CASSLDSGFRNEQFF.

The rearrangement uses TRBV27 and TRBJ1-2, with TRBD1 matching 10 bases. J gave up 2 bases and V 6 bases, and 6 bases lay outside the gene matches. This CDR3 is 15 amino acids long. The germline CDR1 and CDR2 sequences are MNHEY and SMNVEV (reference sequence). The DNA of the CDR3 is TGTGCCAGCAGAACCGGGACAGGGGAGAACTATGGCTACACCTTC. This gives the protein CASRTGTGENYGYTF.

For this clone: At one end the junction does not follow the germline gene, possibly because of a read error. This sequence joins TRBV29-1 and TRBJ2-5, with TRBD2 identical over 8 bases. The length of the CDR3 is 15 residues. Germline V gene sequence: CDR1 SQVTM, CDR2 ANQGSEA. The CDR3, as DNA: TGCAGCGTGAACGGACTAGCAGGGCGCGTAGAGACCCAATACTTC. Translated: CSVNGLAGRVETQYF.

The V and J genes are TRBV5-1 and TRBJ1-4, with TRBD1 identical over 8 bases. Germline CDR1 SGHRS, CDR2 YFSETQ. Germline trimming cut 0 bases from V and 7 bases from J; bases unmatched to any gene: 8. The CDR3 has 16 residues. This CDR3 is CASSLGPGQETEKLFF. The CDR3 DNA sequence: TGCGCCAGCAGCTTGGGTCCGGGACAGGAAACTGAAAAACTGTTTTTT.

A single count supports this clone. CDR3 protein: CASSFWTGVRYEQYF. DNA of the CDR3: TGTGCCAGCAGTTTCTGGACTGGGGTGAGGTACGAGCAGTACTTC. V and J are TRBV27 and TRBJ2-7; a weak D match, TRBD2 (5 bases). Per the germline V gene, CDR1 is MNHEY and CDR2 is SMNVEV (reference sequence). Trimming removed 3 bases from V and 4 bases from J, with 16 bases in between. The length of the CDR3 is 15 residues.

The V gene is TRBV5-4, the J gene TRBJ1-5; D is perhaps TRBD1 (5 bases). Germline values: CDR1 SGHNT, CDR2 YYREEE (reference sequence). Trimming took 5 bases from V and 0 from J, leaving 24 bases between them. This CDR3 has 19 residues. The CDR3 DNA sequence: TGTGCCAGCAGGATCTCTCAGGGAGTGTATGGGTATAGCAATCAGCCCCAGCATTTT. Translation: CASRISQGVYGYSNQPQHF.

This chain links TRBV2 with TRBJ1-2; 8 bases agree with TRBD1. The CDR3 spans 15 residues. The V gene end was trimmed by 6 bases and the J gene end by 8 bases; junction bases not matched to a gene: 14. Germline assignment: CDR1 SNHLY and CDR2 FYNNEI. CDR3 in amino acids: CASSDKKRTGSGYTF. CDR3 DNA sequence: TGTGCCAGCAGCGACAAAAAACGGACAGGGAGCGGCTACACCTTC.

The V call is TRBV5-8, the J call TRBJ2-7, with TRBD2 identical over 7 bases. Losses at the gene ends were 2 bases for V and 8 bases for J; bases not matched to a gene: 4. The CDR3 has 12 residues. Germline CDR1 is SGHTS and CDR2 is YDEGEE. The CDR3 nucleotides are TGTGCCAGCAGCTTTGGGAGGGTTCAGCAGTACTTC. Protein product: CASSFGRVQQYF.

J is TRBJ2-7 and V is TRBV2; 14 bases are shared with TRBD2. Germline values: CDR1 SNHLY, CDR2 FYNNEI. The CDR3 runs 15 residues. Trimming removed 8 bases from V and 2 bases from J; junction bases left unmatched: 5. CDR3: CASGRLAGGPYEQYF. In DNA form, the CDR3 reads TGTGCCAGCGGGCGACTAGCGGGAGGGCCCTACGAGCAGTACTTC. Looking up the rest from reference TRBV2 and TRBJ2-7 gives the full variable domain: EPEVTQTPSHQVTQMGQEVILRCVPISNHLYFYWYRQILGQKVEFLVSFYNNEISEKSEIFDDQFSVERPDGSNFTLKIRSTKLEDSAMYFCASGRLAGGPYEQYFGPGTRLTVT.